This paragraph covers one TCR beta chain sequence. As yet, its antigen is unknown. A junction end diverges from the germline sequence, so it may reflect a read error. The CDR3 is 13 residues long. Germline V gives CDR1 DFQATT, CDR2 SNEGSKA (reference sequence). These data originate in a study of tumor and adjacent non-tumor tissue in lung cancer. Findings and caveats of the study: In normal lung, the top 100 clones were significantly more dominant than in tumor. Significantly higher TCR diversity was found in tumor than normal lung.

TCRbeta libraries were built with three rounds of nested PCR, modified from ARM-PCR. MiXCR was run by TCRdb on the multiplex PCR reads, yielding one entry per CDR3 protein. The sample includes approximately 100,000 distinct CDR3 sequences, more than 55% of them seen just once. The template was RNA from unsorted bulk tissue. This non-tumor lung sample came from over 3 cm beyond the tumor edge. The chain recombines TRBV20-1 with TRBJ2-3, with 13 bases identical to TRBD2. The TCR comes from a man between 25 and 39 years old with non-small cell lung cancer. The sequenced sample was distant non-tumor lung tissue. CDR3 sequence (DNA): TGCAATGCTACCCGACTAGCGGGAGGTACGCAGTATTTT. Its protein product is CNATRLAGGTQYF.